This T cell receptor beta chain appears in the sequencing data of a study of shared clonotypes between healthy human individuals. Study information: Donors had three CD4 naive, three CD4 memory, two CD8 naive and one CD8 memory plate apiece. Findings of the study overall: Memory subsets generally showed lower estimated richness than naive subsets. Rarefaction exposed incomplete sorted-subset sequencing despite large depth.

At a deep level, the assay was run. Sequencing was performed with immunoSEQ multiplex PCR; in TCRdb, only in-frame clones are kept and a portion is missing. The sample has 2 million to 2.5 million clones; less than 95% are singletons. Note on this clone: What it recognizes is unknown.

This CDR3 contains 22 residues. V lost 0 bases to trimming and J lost 0 bases; unmatched junction nucleotides: 18. Germline loops: CDR1 SGHRS, CDR2 YFSETQ. The chain joins TRBV5-1 to TRBJ2-4, with 10 nucleotides matching TRBD2. Sequencing used naive CD4+ T cells from PBMCs. The subset was: CD45RA+ positively selected. The TCR was taken from a man between 18 and 35 years old in good health. Some clones in this sample may be carry-over from other donors' samples. CDR3 nucleotides: TGCGCCAGCAGCTTGGTCCTCCTACCTAGCGGGAGTTGGAGGAAAGCCAAAAACATTCAGTACTTC. Its protein is CASSLVLLPSGSWRKAKNIQYF.